The clone carrying this T cell receptor beta chain was seen a few times. Its antigen is as yet unknown. The same CDR3 also results from other DNA sequences found in this sample. Between the trimmed V and J ends, which lost 8 bases and 1 base, there was a span of 9 bases. Germline CDR1 and CDR2: MNHNS and SASEGT. This CDR3 region has 12 residues. The sample comes from a study of T cell repertoires in ileal Crohn's disease. Across the whole study: Median disease duration was nearly eight years; 35% smoked at surgery. Surgery for a complication: stricturing in about 60%, penetrating in around 39%. From the surgical specimen's inflamed ileum, biopsies were taken as M0. Findings and limits, study-wide: Every patient over 26.8% clonality showed endoscopic recurrence.

Time point described: inflamed ileum from the surgical specimen. Generated by immunoSEQ multiplex PCR, the TCRdb table keeps only in-frame clones and is missing some. The data contain approximately 16,000 clones, roughly nine tenths of them singletons. The sequenced sample was ileal tissue. This clonotype was obtained from an adult with Crohn's disease. This chain joins TRBV6-1 and TRBJ2-7; TRBD2 is a possible D gene (6 bases). CDR3 protein: CASDGGSYEQYF. In DNA form, the CDR3 reads TGTGCCAGCGACGGGGGTTCCTACGAGCAGTACTTC.